This T cell receptor (beta chain) was sequenced for a study of T cell responses to AZD1222 COVID-19 vaccine. The wider study: Second doses that came at about 4 or about 12 weeks were put together. Study observations and caveats: Spike-wide coverage was observed for vaccine-associated CD4 TCRs, with dominant responses at 160-218 and 743-854. Spike-specific TCRs gained breadth and depth after people received two AZD1222 doses. Nearly half of spike-specific TCRs reportedly go after variant regions that carry no mutations.

Profiling relied on immunoSEQ multiplex PCR, and the TCRdb table lists in-frame clones only, not all of them. The sample has approximately 100,000 clones; about nine tenths are singletons. This clone was counted between two and nine times. The antigen is unknown. Trimming took 5 bases from V and 0 from J, leaving 9 bases between them. The CDR3 consists of 14 residues. Germline CDR1 and CDR2: SEHNR and FQNEAQ (reference sequence). The chain recombines TRBV7-9 with TRBJ2-3, with D tentatively TRBD1 (6 bases). The specimen was peripheral blood, collected on day 0 of AZD1222 vaccination. The receptor comes from an adult in good health. In nucleotides, the CDR3 is TGTGCCAGCAGCCCGACAGGAAGCACAGATACGCAGTATTTT. It translates to CASSPTGSTDTQYF.